The 17 T cell receptor beta chains reported below all come from one sample, sequenced in a study of blood T cell repertoires in COVID-19. The repertoire was sequenced with immunoSEQ multiplex PCR; TCRdb's copy has only in-frame clones and lacks some. The sample carries about 26,000 clones, around 90% recorded once. Sequenced input: peripheral blood. These receptors came from a man in his sixties or seventies with acute or convalescent COVID-19.

The chain employs TRBV7-3 and TRBJ2-2; TRBD2 aligns across 7 bases. V shed 5 bases, J shed 4 bases, and the junction held 10 bases outside the gene matches. The germline gives CDR1 SGHTA, CDR2 FQGTGA. The CDR3 is 16 residues long. The CDR3 region has the DNA TGTGCCAGCAGCCTAGACACGCCTAGCGGCACCGGGGAGCTGTTTTTT. The encoded protein is CASSLDTPSGTGELFF.

The chain joins TRBV30 to TRBJ1-5; weak D call: TRBD1 (6 bases). Germline CDR1 is GTSNPN and CDR2 is SVGIG (reference sequence). CDR3 length equals 16 residues. V shed 3 bases and J shed 6 bases, with 21 bases lying between them. The CDR3 here is CAWRSWGTRQCQPQHF. CDR3 DNA sequence: TGTGCCTGGAGGTCGTGGGGGACACGTCAATGTCAGCCCCAGCATTTT. Full variable domain (outside the CDR3, taken from reference TRBV30 and TRBJ1-5): SQTIHQWPATLVQPVGSPLSLECTVEGTSNPNLYWYRQAAGRGLQLLFYSVGIGQISSEVPQNLSASRPQDRQFILSSKKLLLSDSGFYLCAWRSWGTRQCQPQHFGDGTRLSIL.

This sequence joins TRBV4-3 and TRBJ1-2; TRBD1 matches at 8 bases. CDR3 size: 17 residues. Per germline, CDR1 LGHNA and CDR2 YSLEER. V lost 4 bases, J lost 6 bases, and 16 bases stayed unmatched. The CDR3 here is CASSPVGDSGGQNGYTF. CDR3 sequence (DNA): TGCGCCAGCAGCCCGGTGGGAGATTCAGGGGGCCAAAATGGCTACACCTTC.

V usage is TRBV20-1 and J usage is TRBJ2-1; D perhaps matches TRBD2 (6 bases). Trimming pared 3 bases from V and 6 bases from J, leaving 9 bases between. Germline loops: CDR1 DFQATT, CDR2 SNEGSKA (reference sequence). The CDR3 runs 12 residues. CDR3 protein: CSASRDSNEQFF. As DNA, the CDR3 is TGCAGTGCTAGTCGGGACTCCAATGAGCAGTTCTTC.

The chain combines TRBV28 with TRBJ2-7, with 9 bases matching TRBD1. From germline, CDR1 is MDHEN and CDR2 SYDVKM. The V gene end was trimmed by 4 bases and the J gene end by 6 bases; junction bases not matched to a gene: 10. This CDR3 is built from 15 residues. The CDR3 loop is CASSSPGTGRGEQYF. The CDR3 DNA sequence: TGTGCCAGCAGTTCTCCCGGGACAGGGAGGGGCGAGCAGTACTTC.

The V call is TRBV5-1, the J call TRBJ2-3; TRBD2 matches at 7 bases. In germline, CDR1 is SGHRS, CDR2 YFSETQ. The CDR3 totals 15 residues. V shed 0 bases and J 2 bases; nucleotides not matched to a gene: 3. This chain's CDR3 is CASSLGSGYTDTQYF. The DNA of the CDR3 is TGCGCCAGCAGCTTGGGTAGCGGGTACACAGATACGCAGTATTTT.

The CDR3 spells CALKSGEIAGVNHEQFF. The CDR3 DNA follows: TGTGCCTTGAAAAGCGGAGAAATAGCGGGAGTTAACCATGAGCAGTTCTTC. J is TRBJ2-1 and V is TRBV10-3; 9 nucleotides match TRBD2. This CDR3 is built from 17 residues. Trimming at V came to 11 bases and at J to 8 bases, leaving 22 bases not matched to a gene. Germline assignment: CDR1 ENHRY and CDR2 SYGVKD.

The chain recombines TRBV4-2 with TRBJ2-1, with 13 bases matching TRBD2. This CDR3 region has 16 residues. Germline CDR1 LGHNA, CDR2 YNFKEQ. The V and J ends lost 3 bases and 7 bases, in that order; junction bases with no gene match: 6. This CDR3 reads CASSHPGTSGENEQFF. CDR3 DNA: TGTGCCAGCAGCCACCCCGGGACTAGCGGGGAGAATGAGCAGTTCTTC.

The V and J genes are TRBV19 and TRBJ2-3; a weak D match, TRBD1 (5 bases). The CDR3 runs 17 residues. V lost 3 bases and J 0 bases, leaving 16 bases between the germline ends. The germline gives CDR1 LNHDA, CDR2 SQIVND (reference sequence). CDR3 sequence: CASSIGGAGYSTDTQYF. As DNA, the CDR3 is TGTGCCAGTAGTATCGGTGGGGCAGGGTATAGCACAGATACGCAGTATTTT.

This chain uses TRBV7-9 with TRBJ2-1, with 10 bases lining up with TRBD2. Unmatched junction bases numbered 7, after V lost 4 bases and J lost 7 bases. The CDR3 covers 15 residues. CDR1 is SEHNR, CDR2 FQNEAQ, per germline (reference sequence). The DNA for the CDR3 is TGTGCCAGCAGCTCAGGAGCGGGAGGGCCTAATGAGCAGTTCTTC. Protein: CASSSGAGGPNEQFF.

This clone occurred a few times. The rearrangement joins TRBV28 to TRBJ1-2; no clear D. The CDR3 consists of 13 residues. Per germline, CDR1 MDHEN and CDR2 SYDVKM. The V end was cut by 0 bases, the J end by 8 bases, with 10 bases between. The CDR3 spells CASSLWPERGYTF. In DNA form, the CDR3 reads TGTGCCAGCAGTTTATGGCCCGAGAGAGGCTACACCTTC.

This chain uses TRBV7-2 with TRBJ2-7; tentative D call: TRBD2 (5 bases). Germline V gene data show CDR1 as SGHTA and CDR2 as FQGNSA. Between the trimmed V and J ends, which lost 2 bases and 7 bases, there was a span of 18 bases. The CDR3 totals 15 residues. The CDR3 is CASSLMGAASREQYF. The CDR3 DNA reads as TGTGCCAGCAGCTTAATGGGAGCGGCGTCGCGGGAGCAGTACTTC.

This chain links TRBV4-2 with TRBJ1-1; D unclear. Germline V gene sequence: CDR1 LGHNA, CDR2 YNFKEQ. V lost 0 bases and J lost 4, with 12 bases in between. This CDR3 has 15 residues. Here the CDR3 reads CASSQESGVPTEAFF. DNA for the CDR3: TGTGCCAGCAGCCAAGAATCGGGAGTCCCCACTGAAGCTTTCTTT.

V is TRBV6-5 and J is TRBJ1-2; 10 bases are a match to TRBD1. This CDR3 has 14 residues. Losses at the gene ends were 6 bases for V and 8 bases for J; bases not matched to a gene: 9. Per germline, CDR1 MNHEY and CDR2 SVGAGI. For the CDR3, the DNA is TGTGCCAGCAGCCCGACAGGGGGCGCGGGCGGCTACACCTTC. Translated, it gives CASSPTGGAGGYTF.

The chain joins TRBV7-3 to TRBJ2-1, with 7 nucleotides matching TRBD2. J was trimmed by 5 bases and V by 4 bases; bases with no gene match: 5. Germline-derived CDR1 and CDR2 are SGHTA and FQGTGA. The CDR3 totals 14 residues. The CDR3 DNA is TGTGCCAGCAGCTCCCGGACTAGGGACAATGAGCAGTTCTTC. Amino acids: CASSSRTRDNEQFF.

J is TRBJ1-1 and V is TRBV7-3; D is perhaps TRBD1 (5 bases). V lost 6 bases and J lost 5, with 13 bases in between. The CDR3 totals 13 residues. In germline, CDR1 is SGHTA, CDR2 FQGTGA. The CDR3 spells CASSFREGTEAFF. Written as DNA, the CDR3 is TGTGCCAGCAGTTTCAGGGAGGGGACTGAAGCTTTCTTT. Combining the CDR3 with reference TRBV7-3 and TRBJ1-1 gives the whole variable domain GAGVSQTPSNKVTEKGKYVELRCDPISGHTALYWYRQSLGQGPEFLIYFQGTGAADDSGLPNDRFFAVRPEGSVSTLKIQRTERGDSAVYLCASSFREGTEAFFGQGTRLTVV.

The sample holds a few counts of this clone. This sample includes further DNA sequences coding for the same CDR3. V gene TRBV7-9 combines with J gene TRBJ1-2; 8 nucleotides match TRBD1. The CDR3 sequence is 14 residues long. Trimming cost V 2 bases and J 3 bases; bases outside gene matches: 2. Germline values: CDR1 SEHNR, CDR2 FQNEAQ (reference sequence). DNA of the CDR3: TGTGCCAGCAGCTTAAACAGGGGGGACTATGGCTACACCTTC. It is translated as CASSLNRGDYGYTF.